The entry that follows covers one T cell receptor (beta chain) sequence. The antigen is unknown. RNA transcripts gave rise to amplified TCR beta CDR3 regions. The study used the HTBI primer set for a first-round RT-PCR of the TCR CDR3. MiXCR was run by TCRdb on the multiplex PCR reads, yielding one entry per CDR3 protein. The sample comprises approximately 400,000 distinct CDR3 sequences, over 11% of which are singletons, and approximately 11% rests with the top ten. This record belongs to a study of T cells in Graves' hyperthyroidism and ophthalmopathy. Whole-study findings and limits: In simple terms, a model built on 13 V-J features told ophthalmopathy apart from stable hyperthyroidism.

Patients were aged 18 to 65, had disease duration under 2 months, and had newly diagnosed hyperthyroidism. J gave up 0 bases and V 2 bases, and 10 bases lay outside the gene matches. Germline V gene lookup returns CDR1 MNHNS and CDR2 SASEGT. The CDR3 extends over 17 amino acids. Sample: blood. The sequence came from a woman aged 55 to 70 with Graves' hyperthyroidism. V usage is TRBV6-1 and J usage is TRBJ2-7, with 7 bases aligning to TRBD1. The CDR3 nucleotides read TGTGCCAGCAGTGAAAGACTGGTAGGGACAGTCTCCTACGAGCAGTACTTC. This encodes CASSERLVGTVSYEQYF.